This T cell receptor beta chain was obtained from a study of T-cell reconstitution after alpha-beta-depleted transplantation in children. During its preparation, the TCRbeta library received unique molecular identifiers. MiXCR, run by TCRdb on the PCR reads, gives a single entry per CDR3 protein. The profile covers 500,000 to 600,000 distinct CDR3 sequences, with around 27% appearing a single time and 36% taken by the ten largest. The CDR3 loop spans 14 amino acids. V was pared by 8 bases and J by 2 bases, with 10 bases of the junction left unmatched. Germline V lookup: CDR1 SQVTM, CDR2 ANQGSEA. This sequence was found in a boy under three years old with Wiskott-Aldrich syndrome, due to receive a stem cell transplant. The sample was PBMCs, taken before TCRalphabeta/CD19-depleted stem cell transplant. V usage is TRBV29-1 and J usage is TRBJ2-5, with 8 bases that match TRBD1. The CDR3 nucleotides read TGCAGCACAACTCGGGACAGGAGTCAAGAGACCCAGTACTTC. Protein: CSTTRDRSQETQYF.